The source of this TCR beta chain is a study of beta chain features in type 1 diabetes. Via CD45RO/CCR7/CD25/CD127/CD95/CD27, cells of the CD4+ naive, central memory, regulatory and stem cell-like memory subsets were sorted. The entirety of the isolated RNA underwent reverse transcription, so expressed TCRB transcripts were sequenced. Libraries were prepared by immunoSEQ multiplex PCR; TCRdb keeps only in-frame clonotypes and omits some of them. Of about 16,000 clones in the sample, about 55% were seen once. This clone was detected only once. CDR3 length: 15 amino acids. The germline gives CDR1 SGHRS, CDR2 YFSETQ. The V gene end was trimmed by 4 bases and the J gene end by 3 bases; junction bases not matched to a gene: 9.

The sample taken for sequencing was stem cell memory CD4+ T cells from blood. V is TRBV5-1 and J is TRBJ2-7; 8 bases map to TRBD1. The clonotype comes from a young woman in good health. This CDR3 is CASSESTGAIYEQYF. In DNA form, the CDR3 reads TGCGCCAGCAGCGAGTCGACAGGGGCGATCTACGAGCAGTACTTC.